This T cell receptor beta chain derives from a study of blood T cell repertoires in COVID-19 (dated by TCRdb to 2020 to 2021). Notes on the research overall: Samples from collaborators originated in the United States, Italy and Spain and spanned both the acute and convalescent phases of COVID-19. The material from the prospective study consisted of cDNA or gDNA derived from T cells, B-cell-depleted T cells, or PBMCs. The dataset comprised deeply sampled blood TCRbeta repertoires from subjects exposed to, actively infected with, or recovered from COVID-19. The repertoires were released in a freely available public database intended as a resource for research on the immune response to SARS-CoV-2. The samples were drawn from two sources: the first 160 participants of the ongoing ImmuneRACE study, and approximately 1,300 subjects contributed by 6 global collaborators. Nearly every sample came with metadata listing a de-identified subject ID, COVID-19 status, age in years and sex. Where available, HLA class I and class II types were obtained from metadata supplied by the sample provider rather than from assay-based typing.

TCRbeta CDR3 regions were amplified from genomic DNA by means of the immunoSEQ Assay, a bias-controlled multiplex PCR. As for how the authors treated the data: Nucleated cell counts per sample were estimated from amplification of reference gene primers within the assay. To quantify the absolute abundance of each unique TCRbeta CDR3 rearrangement, sequence reads were collapsed and filtered. For each sample, productive Simpson clonality was calculated by taking the square root of Simpson's diversity index across productive rearrangements. TCRdb retrieved this table from immuneACCESS and kept in-frame rearrangements only. Not all clones are present; in checked studies, unresolved V genes account for under half, and no reason is known for the remainder. V and J calls and clone size are those listed in that table; D and trimming were worked out from the DNA. For this sample there are about 98,000 clones; around 86% appear just once. 10% of the sample is taken by the ten largest.

The germline V gene provides CDR1 SNHLY and CDR2 FYNNEI. The CDR3 starts with the cysteine, ends with the phenylalanine, and has 14 residues. Only the CDR3 DNA stays, 42 bases, in frame from base 1. The junction carries 9 bases between V and J, which are trimmed by 3 bases and 1 base respectively. A remark on this clone: Its antigen has not been determined. Base qualities are not provided; no much larger clone lies one nucleotide away.

Whole blood was collected in K2EDTA tubes by collaborating institutions according to the institutions' own protocols. For TCRbeta analysis, collaborators shipped samples as frozen whole blood, isolated PBMCs, or DNA extracted from either of those sample types. Results the study describes overall, beyond this receptor: How much clinical and demographic metadata was included differed by source and by participant, and the metadata was provided uncurated.

The chain couples TRBV2 to TRBJ2-5, with no confident D gene call. This receptor was taken from a middle-aged man with acute or convalescent COVID-19. The sequencing input was peripheral blood. The CDR3 region reads CASSDVGSQETQYF. The DNA reads TGTGCCAGCAGTGATGTTGGTAGCCAAGAGACCCAGTACTTC.